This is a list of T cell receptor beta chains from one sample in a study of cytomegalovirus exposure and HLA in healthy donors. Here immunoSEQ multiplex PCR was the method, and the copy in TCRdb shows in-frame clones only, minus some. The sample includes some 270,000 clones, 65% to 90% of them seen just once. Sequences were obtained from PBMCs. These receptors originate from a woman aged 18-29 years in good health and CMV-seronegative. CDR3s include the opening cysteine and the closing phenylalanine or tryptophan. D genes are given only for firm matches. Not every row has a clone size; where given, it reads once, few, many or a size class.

TGTGCCAGCAGTCCAGGACAGGGGGCAAGGTACGAGCAGTACTTC	CASSPGQGARYEQYF	TRBJ2-7	TRBD1	15	TRBV27	.
TGTGCCAGCAGTATAAACAGGGGGAACGAGCAGTACTTC	CASSINRGNEQYF	TRBJ2-7	TRBD1	13	TRBV28	.
TGCAGCGCCCAAAAGGGGGCCGGAGCCGGCGAGCAGTACTTC	CSAQKGAGAGEQYF	TRBJ2-7	TRBD1	14	TRBV29-1	.
TGCACCAGCAGCCAAGTCGGTGTTAGCAATTCACCCCTCCACTTT	CTSSQVGVSNSPLHF	TRBJ1-6	.	15	TRBV1	.
TGCGCCAGCAGAGAGGGGACTAGCACAGATACGCAGTATTTT	CASREGTSTDTQYF	TRBJ2-3	.	14	TRBV5-1	.
TGTGCCAGCACGAAAAGGGGGACAGAGAATGAGCAGTTCTTC	CASTKRGTENEQFF	TRBJ2-1	TRBD1	14	TRBV5-5	.
TGTGCCAGCAGCGTAGATTTGCGGGGGGGTACGTACAATGAGCAGTTCTTC	CASSVDLRGGTYNEQFF	TRBJ2-1	TRBD2	17	TRBV9	.
TGTGCCAGCAGCGGGACAGGGGGCGTTAAGCAGTATTTT	CASSGTGGVKQYF	TRBJ2-3	TRBD1	13	TRBV6-4	.
TGTGCCAGCAGCCGACAGGGGAGTAACACTGAAGCTTTCTTT	CASSRQGSNTEAFF	TRBJ1-1	TRBD1	14	TRBV5-6	.
TGCAGCGAATACCGGGGCCAAGAGACCCAGTACTTC	CSEYRGQETQYF	TRBJ2-5	.	12	TRBV29-1	.
TGTGCCAGCACTCTGACAGGGAGAGGGGGCAATCAGCCCCAGCATTTT	CASTLTGRGGNQPQHF	TRBJ1-5	TRBD1	16	TRBV27	.
TGCGCCAGCAGCAACGGACAGGGGTGGTCCTACGAGCAGTACTTC	CASSNGQGWSYEQYF	TRBJ2-7	TRBD1	15	TRBV5-1	few
TGTGCCAGCAGCCTATACCGGGACATCACTGAAGCTTTCTTT	CASSLYRDITEAFF	TRBJ1-1	.	14	TRBV7-9	few
TGCGCCAGCAGCCCCCTAGCGGGAGCGGCCTACGAGCAGTACTTC	CASSPLAGAAYEQYF	TRBJ2-7	TRBD2	15	TRBV4-1	.
TGTGCCATCCAGGGGCGACCCTACGAGCAGTACTTC	CAIQGRPYEQYF	TRBJ2-7	.	12	TRBV28	.
TGCGCCAGCAGCCCGGGGGGGGACACCTACGAGCAGTACTTC	CASSPGGDTYEQYF	TRBJ2-7	TRBD2	14	TRBV5-1	.
TGTGCCAGCAGCCCTTCTCCTAGCACCCCTTATGAGCAGTACTTC	CASSPSPSTPYEQYF	TRBJ2-7	.	15	TRBV6-5	.
TGTGCCAGCAGCTTAGTGTTGGGTGGGCCCTACGAGCAGTACTTC	CASSLVLGGPYEQYF	TRBJ2-7	.	15	TRBV11-2	.
TGTGCCAGCAGTTGGACAGGGTTGTTAGAAGGCTACACCTTC	CASSWTGLLEGYTF	TRBJ1-2	TRBD1	14	TRBV2	.
TGTGCCAGTAGTAAATACAGGAGGGACGCCTTTAATCAGCCCCAGCATTTT	CASSKYRRDAFNQPQHF	TRBJ1-5	.	17	TRBV19	.
TGCGCCAGCAGCCAAGATCTCGTAGGATGGGAGAGCCGGGAGCTGTTTTTT	CASSQDLVGWESRELFF	TRBJ2-2	.	17	TRBV4-1	.
TGCGCCAGCAGCCAAGCGGCTAGTTTAAGCACAGATACGCAGTATTTT	CASSQAASLSTDTQYF	TRBJ2-3	.	16	TRBV4-1	.
TGTGCCAGCAGCCATTACAGGGAGATCTATGGCTACACCTTC	CASSHYREIYGYTF	TRBJ1-2	.	14	TRBV7-2	.
TGTGCCAGCAGTTCAGGGGGTACTAGCAAGAACACTGAAGCTTTCTTT	CASSSGGTSKNTEAFF	TRBJ1-1	TRBD1	16	TRBV28	.
TGCGCCAGCAGCCCAAATACAGGGGCCAATGAGCAGTTCTTC	CASSPNTGANEQFF	TRBJ2-1	TRBD1	14	TRBV4-3	.
TGTGCCAGCAGTGGGTCCGGGACTAGCGGGTCGAGCTTAAACACAGATACGCAGTATTTT	CASSGSGTSGSSLNTDTQYF	TRBJ2-3	TRBD2	20	TRBV6-1	once
TGTGCCAGCAGTTCCCCGGGAGGGAATGAAAAACTGTTTTTT	CASSSPGGNEKLFF	TRBJ1-4	.	14	TRBV6-5	once
TGTGCCAGCAGTGGAAGAGGGGGGGGAGATACGCAGTATTTT	CASSGRGGGDTQYF	TRBJ2-3	.	14	TRBV2	.